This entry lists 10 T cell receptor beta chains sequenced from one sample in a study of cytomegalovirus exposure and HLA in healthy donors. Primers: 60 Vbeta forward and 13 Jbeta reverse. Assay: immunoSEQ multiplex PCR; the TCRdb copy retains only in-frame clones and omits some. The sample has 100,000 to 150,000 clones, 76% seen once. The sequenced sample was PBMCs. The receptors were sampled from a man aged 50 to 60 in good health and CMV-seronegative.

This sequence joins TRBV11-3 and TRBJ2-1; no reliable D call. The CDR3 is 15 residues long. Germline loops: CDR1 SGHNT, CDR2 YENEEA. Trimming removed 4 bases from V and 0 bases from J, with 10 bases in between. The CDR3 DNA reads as TGTGCCAGCAGCTCCCGATCTAGCTCCTACAATGAGCAGTTCTTC. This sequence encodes CASSSRSSSYNEQFF.

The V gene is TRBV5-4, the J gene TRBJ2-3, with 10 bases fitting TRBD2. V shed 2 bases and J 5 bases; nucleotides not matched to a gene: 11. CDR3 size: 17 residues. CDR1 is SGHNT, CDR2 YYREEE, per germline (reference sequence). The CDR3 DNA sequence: TGTGCCAGCAGCTTCCCGGGGAGCGGGGGGGCCAAAGATACGCAGTATTTT. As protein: CASSFPGSGGAKDTQYF. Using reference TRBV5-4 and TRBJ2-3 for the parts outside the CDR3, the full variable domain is ETGVTQSPTHLIKTRGQQVTLRCSSQSGHNTVSWYQQALGQGPQFIFQYYREEENGRGNFPPRFSGLQFPNYSSELNVNALELDDSALYLCASSFPGSGGAKDTQYFGPGTRLTVL.

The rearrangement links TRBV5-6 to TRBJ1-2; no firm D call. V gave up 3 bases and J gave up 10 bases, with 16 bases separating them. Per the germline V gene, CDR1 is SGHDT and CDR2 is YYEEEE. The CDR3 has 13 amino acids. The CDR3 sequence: CASSWGGEGDYTF. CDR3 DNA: TGTGCCAGCAGCTGGGGAGGAGAGGGCGACTACACCTTC.

DNA of the CDR3: TGTGCCAGCAGTACAGGGACGTCAGACTCTGGAAACACCATATATTTT. Translating gives CASSTGTSDSGNTIYF. The V gene is TRBV28, the J gene TRBJ1-3; a possible D gene is TRBD1 (6 bases). V was trimmed by 5 bases and J by 0 bases, leaving 14 bases between them. The germline V gene has CDR1 MDHEN and CDR2 SYDVKM. The CDR3 runs to 16 residues.

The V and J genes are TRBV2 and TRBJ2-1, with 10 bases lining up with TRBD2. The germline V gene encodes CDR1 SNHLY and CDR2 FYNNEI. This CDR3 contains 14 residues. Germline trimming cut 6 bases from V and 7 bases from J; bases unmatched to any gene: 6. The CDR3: CASSIGTSENEQFF. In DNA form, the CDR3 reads TGTGCCAGCAGCATAGGGACTAGCGAAAATGAGCAGTTCTTC.

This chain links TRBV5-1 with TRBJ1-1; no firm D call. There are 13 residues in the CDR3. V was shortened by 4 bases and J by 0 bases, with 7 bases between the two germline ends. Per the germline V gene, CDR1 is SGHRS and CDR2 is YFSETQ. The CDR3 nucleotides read TGCGCCAGCAGCCGGGATATGAACACTGAAGCTTTCTTT. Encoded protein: CASSRDMNTEAFF.

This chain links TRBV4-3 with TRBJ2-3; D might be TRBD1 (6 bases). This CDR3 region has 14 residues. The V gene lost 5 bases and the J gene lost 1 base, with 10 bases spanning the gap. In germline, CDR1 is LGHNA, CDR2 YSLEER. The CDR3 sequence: CASSEGQRTDTQYF. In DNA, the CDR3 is TGCGCCAGCAGCGAAGGACAGCGCACAGATACGCAGTATTTT.

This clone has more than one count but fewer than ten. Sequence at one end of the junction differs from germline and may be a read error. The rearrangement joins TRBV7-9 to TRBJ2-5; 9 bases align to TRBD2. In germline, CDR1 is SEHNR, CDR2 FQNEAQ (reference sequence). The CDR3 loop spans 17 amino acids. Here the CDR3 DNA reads TGTTCCAGCAGCTCCCTACTACTAGCGGGCTTTCAAGAGACCCAGTACTTC. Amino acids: CSSSSLLLAGFQETQYF.

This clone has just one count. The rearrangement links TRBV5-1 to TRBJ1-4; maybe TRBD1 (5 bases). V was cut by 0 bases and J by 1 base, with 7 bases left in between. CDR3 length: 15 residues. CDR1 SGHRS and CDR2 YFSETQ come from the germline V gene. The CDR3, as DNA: TGCGCCAGCAGCTTGGCGGGGGTAACTAATGAAAAACTGTTTTTT. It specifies CASSLAGVTNEKLFF.

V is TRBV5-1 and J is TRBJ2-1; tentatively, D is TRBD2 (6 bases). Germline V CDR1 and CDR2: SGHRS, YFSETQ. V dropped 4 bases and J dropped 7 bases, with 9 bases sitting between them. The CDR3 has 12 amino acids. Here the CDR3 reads CASSTRGNEQFF. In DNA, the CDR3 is TGCGCCAGCAGCACCCGGGGGAATGAGCAGTTCTTC.